The T cell receptor beta chain under discussion was sequenced for a study of identical twins. Germline lookup yields CDR1 SGHRS and CDR2 YFSETQ. Losses at the gene ends were 0 bases for V and 1 base for J; bases not matched to a gene: 5. The CDR3 extends over 16 amino acids. Points from the study as a whole: Analyses of zero insertions could, in part, be confounded by invariant MAIT and iNKT cells. Models, which agreed with sharing between unrelated individuals, nonetheless underestimated the out-of-frame TCR alpha sharing seen in monozygotic twins.

Unique molecular identifiers were present on the cDNA, and a universal primer site came from template switching. MiXCR, run by TCRdb on the 5' RACE reads, gives a single entry per CDR3 protein. Of some 300,000 distinct CDR3 sequences listed, approximately 13% are singletons. Healthy Caucasian donors formed the entire cohort. With regard to this clonotype: Its target is unknown.

The same data also contributed to another study, on yellow fever vaccine responses in identical twins.

The sequenced sample was CD8+ T cells sorted from blood. J is TRBJ2-3 and V is TRBV5-1; 7 bases map to TRBD1. The origin of this receptor is a young woman in good health. CDR3 in amino acids: CASSLAGGVGTDTQYF. DNA for the CDR3: TGCGCCAGCAGCTTGGCAGGGGGTGTAGGCACAGATACGCAGTATTTT. The full variable domain, rest sourced from reference TRBV5-1 and TRBJ2-3, is KAGVTQTPRYLIKTRGQQVTLSCSPISGHRSVSWYQQTPGQGLQFLFEYFSETQRNKGNFPGRFSGRQFSNSRSEMNVSTLELGDSALYLCASSLAGGVGTDTQYFGPGTRLTVL.